The present TCR beta chain was sequenced within a study of beta chain features in type 1 diabetes. Across the study: The patient and healthy donor groups were comparable for age, gender and cell yields.

Study results and limitations: Patients' naive, central memory and Treg TCRB repertoires seemed closer to one another than those of healthy donors. Moderate yet significant TCRB CDR3 shortening was seen in Type 1 diabetes patients in all four CD4+ subsets.

The investigators reverse transcribed all of the isolated RNA, so they sequenced expressed TCRB transcripts. The protocol was immunoSEQ multiplex PCR, while the TCRdb copy is restricted to in-frame clones and leaves out a portion. The sample carries over 700,000 clones, roughly 15% recorded once. On this clone itself: Its cognate antigen is unknown.

The sample consisted of naive CD4+ T cells from blood. This clonotype was obtained from a woman aged 18-29 years in good health.

The CDR3, as DNA: TGTGCCAGCAGCAAACGGGAGGGGAAAAACATTCAGTACTTC. Residues: CASSKREGKNIQYF. This chain links TRBV11-2 with TRBJ2-4; TRBD2 matches 8 bases. Germline V gives CDR1 SGHAT, CDR2 FQNNGV. With V trimmed by 5 bases and J by 4 bases, 4 bases remained unmatched. The CDR3 sequence is 14 residues long.